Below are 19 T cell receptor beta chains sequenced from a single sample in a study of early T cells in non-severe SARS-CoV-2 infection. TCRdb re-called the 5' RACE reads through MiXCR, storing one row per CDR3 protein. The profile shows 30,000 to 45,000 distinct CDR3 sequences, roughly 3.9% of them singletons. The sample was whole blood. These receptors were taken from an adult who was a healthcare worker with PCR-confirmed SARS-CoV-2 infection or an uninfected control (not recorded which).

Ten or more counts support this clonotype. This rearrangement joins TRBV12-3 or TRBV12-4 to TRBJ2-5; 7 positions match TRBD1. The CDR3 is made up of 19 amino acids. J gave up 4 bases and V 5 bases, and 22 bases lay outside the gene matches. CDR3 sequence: CASSPRRGTLQGRVETQYF. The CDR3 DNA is TGTGCCAGCAGTCCACGAAGGGGCACATTACAGGGGCGGGTAGAGACCCAGTACTTC.

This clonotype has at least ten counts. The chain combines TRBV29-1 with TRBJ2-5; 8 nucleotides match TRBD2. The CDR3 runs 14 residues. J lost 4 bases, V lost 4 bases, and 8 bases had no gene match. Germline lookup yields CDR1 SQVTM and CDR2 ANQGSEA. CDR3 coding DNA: TGCAGCGTTGTTTCGAGCGGGGGTTTAGAGACCCAGTACTTC. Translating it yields CSVVSSGGLETQYF.

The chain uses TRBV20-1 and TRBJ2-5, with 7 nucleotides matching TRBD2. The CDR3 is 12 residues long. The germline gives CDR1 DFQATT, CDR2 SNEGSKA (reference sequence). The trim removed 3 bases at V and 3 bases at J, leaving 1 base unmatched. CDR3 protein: CSARAGEETQYF. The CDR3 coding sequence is TGCAGTGCTAGGGCGGGAGAAGAGACCCAGTACTTC.

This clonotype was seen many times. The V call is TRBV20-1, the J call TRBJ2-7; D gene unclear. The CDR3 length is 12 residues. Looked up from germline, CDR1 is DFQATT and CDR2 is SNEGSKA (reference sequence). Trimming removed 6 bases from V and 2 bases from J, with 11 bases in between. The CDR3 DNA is TGCAGTGCGACCGAGGCAGCCTACGAGCAGTACTTC. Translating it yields CSATEAAYEQYF.

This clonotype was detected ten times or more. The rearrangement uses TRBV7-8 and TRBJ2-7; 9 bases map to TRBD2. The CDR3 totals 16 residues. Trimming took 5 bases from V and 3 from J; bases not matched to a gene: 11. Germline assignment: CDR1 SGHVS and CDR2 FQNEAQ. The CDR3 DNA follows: TGTGCCAGCAGCCATAATCTAGCGGGACTCAGCTACGAGCAGTACTTC. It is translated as CASSHNLAGLSYEQYF.

In DNA form, the CDR3 reads TGTGCCAGCAGCTTACTCTTCGGGACCCAGAACACCGGGGAGCTGTTTTTT. Translation: CASSLLFGTQNTGELFF. The chain employs TRBV7-3 and TRBJ2-2; D may match TRBD1 or TRBD2 (5 bases each). CDR1 is SGHTA, CDR2 FQGTGA, per germline. Trimming cost V 2 bases and J 1 base, with 14 bases left between them. The CDR3 totals 17 residues.

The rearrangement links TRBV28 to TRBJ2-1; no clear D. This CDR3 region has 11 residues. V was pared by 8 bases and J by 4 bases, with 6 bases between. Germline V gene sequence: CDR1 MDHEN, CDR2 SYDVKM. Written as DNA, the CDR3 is TGTGCCAGCGGGTATTACAATGAGCAGTTCTTC. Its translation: CASGYYNEQFF.

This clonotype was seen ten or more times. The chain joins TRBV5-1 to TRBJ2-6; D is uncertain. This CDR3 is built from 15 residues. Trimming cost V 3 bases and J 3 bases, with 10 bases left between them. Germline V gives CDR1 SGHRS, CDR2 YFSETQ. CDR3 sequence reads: CASSSTQLGANVLTF. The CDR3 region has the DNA TGCGCCAGCAGCTCGACACAGCTTGGGGCCAACGTCCTGACTTTC.

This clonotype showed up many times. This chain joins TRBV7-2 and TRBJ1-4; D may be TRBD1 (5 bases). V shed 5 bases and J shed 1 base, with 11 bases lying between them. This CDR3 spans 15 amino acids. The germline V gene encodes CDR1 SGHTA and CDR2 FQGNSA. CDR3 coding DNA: TGTGCCAGCAGCATAACGGGGGGAACTAATGAAAAACTGTTTTTT. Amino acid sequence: CASSITGGTNEKLFF. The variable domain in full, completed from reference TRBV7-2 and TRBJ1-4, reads GAGVSQSPSNKVTEKGKDVELRCDPISGHTALYWYRQSLGQGLEFLIYFQGNSAPDKSGLPSDRFSAERTGGSVSTLTIQRTQQEDSAVYLCASSITGGTNEKLFFGSGTQLSVL.

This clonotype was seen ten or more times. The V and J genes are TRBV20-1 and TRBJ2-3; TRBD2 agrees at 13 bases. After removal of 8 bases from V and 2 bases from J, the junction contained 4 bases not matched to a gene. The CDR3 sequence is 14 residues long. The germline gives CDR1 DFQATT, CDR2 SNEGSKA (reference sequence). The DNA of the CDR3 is TGCAGTCGGACTAGCGGGGGTCTCACAGATACGCAGTATTTT. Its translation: CSRTSGGLTDTQYF.

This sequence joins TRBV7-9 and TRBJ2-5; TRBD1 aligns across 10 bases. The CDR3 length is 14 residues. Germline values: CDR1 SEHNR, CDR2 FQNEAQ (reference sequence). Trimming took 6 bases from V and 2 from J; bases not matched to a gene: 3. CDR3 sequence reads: CASSRTGGQETQYF. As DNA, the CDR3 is TGTGCCAGCAGTCGGACAGGGGGACAAGAGACCCAGTACTTC.

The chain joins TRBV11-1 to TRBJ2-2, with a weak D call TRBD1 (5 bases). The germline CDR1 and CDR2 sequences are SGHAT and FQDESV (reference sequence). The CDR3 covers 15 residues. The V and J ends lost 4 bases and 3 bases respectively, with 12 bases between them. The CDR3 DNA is TGTGCCAGCAGCTCCCGACAGAAGGACACCGGGGAGCTGTTTTTT. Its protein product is CASSSRQKDTGELFF.

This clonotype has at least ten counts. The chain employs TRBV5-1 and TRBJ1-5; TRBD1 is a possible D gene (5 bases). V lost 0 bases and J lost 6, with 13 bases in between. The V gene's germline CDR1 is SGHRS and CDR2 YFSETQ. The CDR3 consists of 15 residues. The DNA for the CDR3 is TGCGCCAGCAGCTTGGATGGCCAGGGTAGTCAGCCCCAGCATTTT. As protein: CASSLDGQGSQPQHF.

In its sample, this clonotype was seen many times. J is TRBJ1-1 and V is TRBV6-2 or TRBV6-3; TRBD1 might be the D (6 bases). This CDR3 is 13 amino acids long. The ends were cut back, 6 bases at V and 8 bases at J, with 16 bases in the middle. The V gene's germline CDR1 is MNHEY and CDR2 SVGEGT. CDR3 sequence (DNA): TGTGCCAGCAGACTGACAGGCCATAGAGAAGCTTTCTTT. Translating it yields CASRLTGHREAFF.

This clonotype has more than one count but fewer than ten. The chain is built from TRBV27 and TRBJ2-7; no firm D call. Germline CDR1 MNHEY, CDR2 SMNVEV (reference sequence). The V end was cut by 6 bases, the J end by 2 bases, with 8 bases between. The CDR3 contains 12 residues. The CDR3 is CASRENPYEQYF. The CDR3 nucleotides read TGTGCCAGCAGAGAGAACCCCTACGAGCAGTACTTC.

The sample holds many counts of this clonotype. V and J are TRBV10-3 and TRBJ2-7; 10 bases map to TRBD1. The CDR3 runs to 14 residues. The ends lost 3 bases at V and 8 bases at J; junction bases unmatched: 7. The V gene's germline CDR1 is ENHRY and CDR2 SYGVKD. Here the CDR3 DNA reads TGTGCCATCAGTGACCCCCGGGACAGGGGACAGCAGTACGTC. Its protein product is CAISDPRDRGQQYV.

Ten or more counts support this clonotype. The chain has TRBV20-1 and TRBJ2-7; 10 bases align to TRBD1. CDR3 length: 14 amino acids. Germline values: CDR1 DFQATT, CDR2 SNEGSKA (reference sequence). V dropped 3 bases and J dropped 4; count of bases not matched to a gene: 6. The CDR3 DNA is TGCAGTGCTAGGGGAGGGACAGGGGTATACGAGCAGTACTTC. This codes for CSARGGTGVYEQYF.

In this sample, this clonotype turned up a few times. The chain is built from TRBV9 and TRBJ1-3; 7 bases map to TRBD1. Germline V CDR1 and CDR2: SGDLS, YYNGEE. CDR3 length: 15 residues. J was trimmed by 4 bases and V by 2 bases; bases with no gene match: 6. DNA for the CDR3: TGTGCCAGCAGCGTGTCAGGGGGAATCGGAAACACCATATATTTT. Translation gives CASSVSGGIGNTIYF. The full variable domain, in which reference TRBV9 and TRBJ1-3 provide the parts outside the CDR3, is DSGVTQTPKHLITATGQRVTLRCSPRSGDLSVYWYQQSLDQGLQFLIQYYNGEERAKGNILERFSAQQFPDLHSELNLSSLELGDSALYFCASSVSGGIGNTIYFGEGSWLTVV.

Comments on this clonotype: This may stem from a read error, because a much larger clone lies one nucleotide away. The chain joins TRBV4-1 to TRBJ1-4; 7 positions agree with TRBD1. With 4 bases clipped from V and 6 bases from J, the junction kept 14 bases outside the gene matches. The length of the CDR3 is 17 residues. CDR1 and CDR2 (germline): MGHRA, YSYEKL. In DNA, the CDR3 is TGCGCCAGCAGCCGTAGACAGGGCCCAGAGGCGCATGAAAAACTGTTTTTT. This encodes CASSRRQGPEAHEKLFF.